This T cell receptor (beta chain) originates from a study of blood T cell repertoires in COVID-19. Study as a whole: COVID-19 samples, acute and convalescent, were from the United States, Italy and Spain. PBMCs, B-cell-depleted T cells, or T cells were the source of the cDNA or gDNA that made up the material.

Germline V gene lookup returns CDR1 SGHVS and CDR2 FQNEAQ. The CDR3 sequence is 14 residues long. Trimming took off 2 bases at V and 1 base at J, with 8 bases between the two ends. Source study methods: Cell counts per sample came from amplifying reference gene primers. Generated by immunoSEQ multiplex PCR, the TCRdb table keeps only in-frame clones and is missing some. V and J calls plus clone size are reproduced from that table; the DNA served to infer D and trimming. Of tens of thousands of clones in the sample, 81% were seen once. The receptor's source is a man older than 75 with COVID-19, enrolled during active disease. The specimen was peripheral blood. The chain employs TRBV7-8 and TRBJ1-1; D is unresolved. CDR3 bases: TGTGCCAGCAGCTTAAGCCGGGGGAACACTGAAGCTTTCTTT. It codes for CASSLSRGNTEAFF.